The sequence of this T cell receptor (beta chain) was determined in a study of blood T cell repertoires in COVID-19. Study details: Collection of acute and convalescent COVID-19 samples took place in the United States, Italy and Spain. PBMCs, B-cell-depleted T cells, or T cells were the source of the cDNA or gDNA that made up the material.

The V end lost 0 bases, the J end lost 5 bases, and 6 bases lay between the germline ends. The germline CDR1 and CDR2 sequences are SGHNT and YYREEE (reference sequence). The CDR3 has 13 residues. Source study methods: Quantification of nucleated cells was approximated via reference gene primer amplification. Assay: immunoSEQ multiplex PCR; the TCRdb copy retains only in-frame clones and omits some. V and J calls and clone size are as listed in that table; D and trimming were resolved from the DNA. The sample records approximately 490,000 clones, about 90% being singletons. This TCR was sampled from a young woman who had recovered from COVID-19. Sequenced sample: PBMCs or T cells enriched from blood (not recorded which). The chain couples TRBV5-4 to TRBJ1-5, with D uncertain. The CDR3 region has the DNA TGTGCCAGCAGCTTGGGAGAAGATCAGCCCCAGCATTTT. Translated, it gives CASSLGEDQPQHF. Full variable domain (missing parts from reference TRBV5-4 and TRBJ1-5): ETGVTQSPTHLIKTRGQQVTLRCSSQSGHNTVSWYQQALGQGPQFIFQYYREEENGRGNFPPRFSGLQFPNYSSELNVNALELDDSALYLCASSLGEDQPQHFGDGTRLSIL.